This is a list of T cell receptor beta chains from one sample in a study of cytomegalovirus exposure and HLA in healthy donors. Profiling relied on immunoSEQ multiplex PCR, and the TCRdb table lists in-frame clones only, not all of them. The table lists around 100,000 clones. Sequences were obtained from PBMCs. These receptor sequences come from a middle-aged man in good health and CMV-seronegative. Each CDR3 is given with its conserved first and last residue.

cdr3_length v_call cdr3_aa
15 TRBV5-1 CASSLTGLSPNEQYF
14 TRBV6-5 CASSRQGKGYEQYF
15 TRBV10-3 CAISDDRAVNTEAFF
16 TRBV4-1 CASSQDWRGGRDTQYF
12 TRBV27 CASWGQGGGYTF
16 TRBV7-9 CASSLEVSGPYAGYTF
17 TRBV19 CASSIVSSGARLETQYF
15 TRBV5-5 CASSLSGTEDQPQHF
14 TRBV7-9 CASGFTSSYNEQFF
18 TRBV5-1 CASSRGTSGGRFQETQYF
13 TRBV30 CAWRDTQGSPLHF
16 TRBV15 CATSRVVGTGGHEQYF
13 TRBV6-6 CATQLSSYNEQFF
15 TRBV7-2 CASSPTGQAKNIQYF
13 TRBV12-5 CASGPGQGGEQYF
13 TRBV7-2 CASSDYTSWEQYF
14 TRBV28 CASSTTGSNYGYTF
13 TRBV6-1 CASSPGLYNEQFF
19 TRBV4-2 CASSQDPLGLALSIDEQYF
15 TRBV5-4 CASSLGRGGGDTQYF
12 TRBV29-1 CSVVQVSDTQYF
15 TRBV19 CASSYGTPLSQPQHF
18 TRBV14 CASSQDPASGGEWETQYF
14 TRBV7-2 CASSLRGGNEKLFF
14 TRBV9 CASSVGSQGETQYF
14 TRBV2 CASSGTGKSGGYTF
15 TRBV21-1 CASSKASLNSYEQYF
15 TRBV15 CATSSETGIGETQYF
20 TRBV4-2 CASSQDRGGLAELVTDTQYF
16 TRBV18 CASSPRLSGTYNEQFF
14 TRBV5-1 CASSWDRSTDTQYF
16 TRBV15 CATSRDMDRAGEKLFF
14 TRBV10-2 CASNRQGAQHGYTF
16 TRBV7-9 CASVRAGTGGGYEQYF
17 TRBV7-6 CASSPRSGASGAYEQYF
12 TRBV6-1 CASSSGGYEQYF
14 TRBV6-5 CASRQTGGSYEQYF
14 TRBV7-9 CASSLVVGGETQYF
16 TRBV5-1 CASIRGTGTSTDTQYF
14 TRBV27 CASSRQVVTGELFF
14 TRBV27 CASSQGQGGYEQYF
15 TRBV30 CAWGPSGPSTDTQYF
14 TRBV18 CASSPLGDRAIGFF
16 TRBV5-5 CASSSEREPNTYGYTF
15 TRBV4-1 CASSQEGAAKNIQYF
16 TRBV28 CASSYPGTATKNIQYF
13 TRBV6-5 CASSETGAYEQYF